A single sample is the source of the 17 T cell receptor beta chains below, sequenced in a study of blood T cell repertoires in COVID-19. Only in-frame clones appear in the TCRdb table, and some are missing; sequencing was by immunoSEQ multiplex PCR. Here the sample spans under 170,000 clones, around 87% being singletons. The sample was peripheral blood. The source of these receptors is a woman aged 55-69 years with active or convalescent COVID-19.

V is TRBV30 and J is TRBJ1-1; maybe TRBD1 (5 bases). Germline V lookup: CDR1 GTSNPN, CDR2 SVGIG (reference sequence). V was cut by 5 bases and J by 3 bases, with 13 bases left in between. This CDR3 region has 13 residues. CDR3 bases: TGTGCCTGGGAGACGGGAGGGGACACTGAAGCTTTCTTT. This translates into CAWETGGDTEAFF.

V and J are TRBV3-1 (or the pseudogene TRBV3-2) and TRBJ2-3, with D hard to call. Germline loops: CDR1 LGHDT, CDR2 YNNKEL (reference sequence). V was pared by 4 bases and J by 11 bases, with 13 bases between. The CDR3 contains 12 residues. The chain's CDR3 is CASSRAGAEQYF. The CDR3 DNA reads TGTGCCAGCAGCCGAGCTGGCGCGGAGCAGTATTTT.

The genes are TRBV19 and TRBJ2-2; 12 bases map to TRBD2. Germline lookup yields CDR1 LNHDA and CDR2 SQIVND (reference sequence). Trimming took 1 base from V and 4 from J; bases not matched to a gene: 7. The CDR3 is 18 residues long. The CDR3 sequence is CASSIGLAGGQRTGELFF. CDR3 DNA sequence: TGTGCCAGTAGTATAGGCCTAGCGGGGGGGCAGCGCACCGGGGAGCTGTTTTTT.

The rearrangement links TRBV10-3 to TRBJ1-1, with TRBD1 matching 8 bases. CDR1 and CDR2 from the germline V gene are ENHRY and SYGVKD. CDR3 length equals 14 residues. J was trimmed by 1 base and V by 11 bases; bases with no gene match: 9. CDR3 coding DNA: TGTGCCGCCATTGACAGGGGTCCGAACACTGAAGCTTTCTTT. It codes for CAAIDRGPNTEAFF.

V usage is TRBV5-4 and J usage is TRBJ2-3; 8 positions match TRBD2. The CDR3 runs 16 residues. V was clipped by 0 bases and J by 2 bases; unmatched bases: 5. Germline-derived CDR1 and CDR2 are SGHNT and YYREEE (reference sequence). The CDR3 sequence: CASSLAAGGNTDTQYF. The CDR3 DNA reads as TGTGCCAGCAGCTTGGCGGCGGGGGGAAACACAGATACGCAGTATTTT.

V and J are TRBV7-8 and TRBJ1-4; 9 positions agree with TRBD1. The CDR3 contains 15 residues. Trimming at V came to 2 bases and at J to 7 bases, leaving 5 bases not matched to a gene. The germline V gene encodes CDR1 SGHVS and CDR2 FQNEAQ. The CDR3 loop is CASSLTGGWSEKLFF. The CDR3 DNA follows: TGTGCCAGCAGCTTAACAGGGGGCTGGAGTGAAAAACTGTTTTTT.

The rearrangement uses TRBV6-5 and TRBJ1-3; 8 bases agree with TRBD1. Germline loops: CDR1 MNHEY, CDR2 SVGAGI. After removal of 6 bases from V and 7 bases from J, the junction contained 5 bases not matched to a gene. This CDR3 comprises 13 residues. CDR3 residues: CASRSTGANTIYF. The CDR3 DNA is TGTGCCAGCAGATCGACAGGGGCGAACACCATATATTTT.

This chain links TRBV14 with TRBJ1-1; D unclear. This CDR3 contains 13 residues. Deletions cut 2 bases from V and 3 bases from J, with 7 bases between. CDR1 and CDR2 from the germline V gene are SGHDN and FVKESK. CDR3 coding DNA: TGTGCCAGCAGCCAATCTCTCGACACTGAAGCTTTCTTT. Amino acids: CASSQSLDTEAFF.

The chain is built from TRBV10-3 and TRBJ2-3; possible D gene TRBD1, 5 bases. The CDR3 runs to 15 residues. V gave up 11 bases and J gave up 0 bases, with 18 bases separating them. Germline V gene sequence: CDR1 ENHRY, CDR2 SYGVKD. CDR3 in amino acids: CAAQGQPSSTDTQYF. CDR3 bases: TGTGCCGCTCAGGGCCAGCCCTCTAGCACAGATACGCAGTATTTT.

The genes are TRBV5-4 and TRBJ1-2; the match to TRBD1 covers 7 bases. The junction had 12 bases not matched to a gene; V was cut back by 0 bases and J by 4 bases. Per the germline V gene, CDR1 is SGHNT and CDR2 is YYREEE (reference sequence). This CDR3 comprises 17 residues. CDR3 region: CASSLDWKGAGSYGYTF. The CDR3 DNA follows: TGTGCCAGCAGCTTGGATTGGAAGGGGGCTGGCAGCTATGGCTACACCTTC. The full variable domain, in which reference TRBV5-4 and TRBJ1-2 provide the parts outside the CDR3, is ETGVTQSPTHLIKTRGQQVTLRCSSQSGHNTVSWYQQALGQGPQFIFQYYREEENGRGNFPPRFSGLQFPNYSSELNVNALELDDSALYLCASSLDWKGAGSYGYTFGSGTRLTVV.

The rearrangement uses TRBV23-1 and TRBJ2-7; D unclear. TRBV23-1 is noted as an ORF with a role that remains uncertain. The CDR3 spans 12 residues. The V and J ends lost 2 bases and 3 bases respectively, with 5 bases between them. As DNA, the CDR3 is TGCGCCAGCAGTCAAACCAGCTACGAGCAGTACTTC. It yields the protein CASSQTSYEQYF.

The J gene is TRBJ2-7, the V gene TRBV7-2; maybe TRBD1 (5 bases). Germline V gene lookup returns CDR1 SGHTA and CDR2 FQGNSA. The CDR3 covers 14 residues. V was cut by 1 base and J by 4 bases, with 11 bases left in between. The CDR3 DNA is TGTGCCAGCAGCTTAGGACAGTTCTCATACGAGCAGTACTTC. It translates to CASSLGQFSYEQYF.

The count of this clone is one. V usage is TRBV5-4 and J usage is TRBJ2-5; tentatively, D is TRBD1 (6 bases). Germline CDR1 is SGHNT and CDR2 is YYREEE (reference sequence). V was trimmed by 4 bases and J by 2 bases, leaving 15 bases between them. There are 15 residues in the CDR3. CDR3 in DNA: TGTGCCAGCAGCATACAGGGTTGGGGACAAGAGACCCAGTACTTC. This encodes CASSIQGWGQETQYF.

The V call is TRBV3-1 (or the pseudogene TRBV3-2), the J call TRBJ2-5; no clear D gene. Trimming took 0 bases from V and 5 from J, leaving 4 bases between them. This CDR3 contains 12 residues. Germline CDR1 LGHDT, CDR2 YNNKEL (reference sequence). This chain's CDR3 is CASSQDLETQYF. CDR3 in DNA: TGTGCCAGCAGCCAAGATCTTGAGACCCAGTACTTC.

Written as DNA, the CDR3 is TGTGCCAGCAGCTTTTTTGCGGGACAGAGCAATCAGCCCCAGCATTTT. It codes for CASSFFAGQSNQPQHF. This chain joins TRBV7-2 and TRBJ1-5, with TRBD1 identical over 7 bases. This CDR3 region has 16 residues. V was pared by 3 bases and J by 1 base, with 6 bases of the junction left unmatched. The V gene's germline CDR1 is SGHTA and CDR2 FQGNSA. Looking up the rest from reference TRBV7-2 and TRBJ1-5 gives the full variable domain: GAGVSQSPSNKVTEKGKDVELRCDPISGHTALYWYRQSLGQGLEFLIYFQGNSAPDKSGLPSDRFSAERTGGSVSTLTIQRTQQEDSAVYLCASSFFAGQSNQPQHFGDGTRLSIL.

This chain joins TRBV30 and TRBJ1-6; maybe TRBD1 (5 bases). Per the germline V gene, CDR1 is GTSNPN and CDR2 is SVGIG (reference sequence). V was trimmed by 0 bases and J by 5 bases, leaving 14 bases between them. The CDR3 spans 16 residues. The CDR3 loop is CAWSVLGGSDNSPLHF. DNA of the CDR3: TGTGCCTGGAGTGTACTGGGGGGGTCGGATAATTCACCCCTCCACTTT.

V gene TRBV7-9 combines with J gene TRBJ1-4, with a tentative D call TRBD1 (5 bases). This CDR3 has 15 amino acids. V was clipped by 5 bases and J by 6 bases, with 16 bases between them. CDR1 and CDR2 from the germline V gene are SEHNR and FQNEAQ (reference sequence). The DNA for the CDR3 is TGTGCCAGCAGCCCACGTGGGGGAGGAGATGAAAAACTGTTTTTT. This sequence encodes CASSPRGGGDEKLFF.